These 3 T cell receptor beta chains were sequenced from one sample in a study of human T cells and chemical hapten exposure. From the RACE reads, TCRdb called clonotypes with MiXCR, one entry per CDR3 protein. The data contain approximately 79,000 distinct CDR3 sequences, about 9.3% of them singletons. The time point is: patch test 1, 2 weeks after DPC sensitization. Treatment of the sample: therapeutic diphenylcyclopropenone sensitization with weekly scalp DPC. Specimen: whole blood, collected in connection with sensitization to the hapten diphenylcyclopropenone (DPC). The receptors derive from a woman in her forties or fifties with alopecia areata. Some clones in this sample may be carry-over from other donors' samples.

This clonotype has only a few counts. The chain recombines TRBV5-1 with TRBJ2-1; 13 bases fit TRBD2. The CDR3 totals 16 residues. J gave up 7 bases and V 0 bases, and 4 bases lay outside the gene matches. From germline, CDR1 is SGHRS and CDR2 YFSETQ. The CDR3 loop is CASSLGTSGRWNEQFF. The CDR3 DNA is TGCGCCAGCAGCTTGGGGACTAGCGGGAGATGGAATGAGCAGTTCTTC.

This clonotype was detected only a few times. The CDR3 coding sequence is TGTGCCAGCTCACCAGCCGGGACAGGAAACACTGAAGCTTTCTTT. It specifies CASSPAGTGNTEAFF. The chain is built from TRBV18 and TRBJ1-1; 8 nucleotides agree with TRBD1. This CDR3 has 15 residues. In germline, CDR1 is KGHSH, CDR2 LQKENI. V shed 2 bases, J shed 2 bases, and the junction held 4 bases outside the gene matches.

V and J are TRBV27 and TRBJ1-6, with unresolved D. Between the trimmed V and J ends, which lost 6 bases and 7 bases, there was a span of 13 bases. The V gene's germline CDR1 is MNHEY and CDR2 SMNVEV (reference sequence). The CDR3 is made up of 14 amino acids. The DNA of the CDR3 is TGTGCCAGCAGCCAGGTTTTGACAAATTCACCCCTCCACTTT. Translating gives CASSQVLTNSPLHF.